These T cell receptor beta chains were read from a single sample in a study of blood T cell repertoires in COVID-19. Some clones are missing from TCRdb's copy, which holds only in-frame ones; the method was immunoSEQ multiplex PCR. The table shows roughly 39,000 clones, with 75% to 85% occurring only once. Sequencing was carried out using peripheral blood. The receptors originated from a man between 65 and 85 years old with acute or convalescent COVID-19. Both conserved end residues are part of each CDR3. D genes are given only for firm matches.

.	TRBV10-3	14	TRBJ2-1	CAIRTDSGDNEQFF
TRBD1	TRBV28	18	TRBJ1-4	CASSSLTGVGTANEKLFF
.	TRBV6-2/TRBV6-3	18	TRBJ1-1	CASSYSIDQAPMNTEAFF
TRBD1	TRBV3-1/TRBV3-2	11	TRBJ1-3	CASSLQGTIYF
.	TRBV28	14	TRBJ2-5	CASSLMRGKETQYF
.	TRBV24-1	14	TRBJ1-5	CATSAQGVGQPQHF
.	TRBV18	15	TRBJ1-6	CASSIDRLGNSPLHF
TRBD1	TRBV5-1	15	TRBJ2-7	CASRTSTGGRTEQYF
.	TRBV6-5	15	TRBJ2-3	CASSYGPSGTDTQYF
.	TRBV5-1	15	TRBJ2-1	CASSLDGSSYNEQFF
.	TRBV7-9	14	TRBJ2-5	CASSYGQNQETQYF
.	TRBV10-2	13	TRBJ2-7	CASSETESYEQYF
.	TRBV11-2	13	TRBJ2-7	CASSLAAGYEQYF
.	TRBV28	13	TRBJ1-2	CASSWVGSYGYTF
TRBD1	TRBV28	16	TRBJ1-3	CASSLTGTGIGNTIYF
TRBD1	TRBV10-3	16	TRBJ2-2	CAIHRGWKKHTGELFF
.	TRBV7-2	14	TRBJ1-2	CASSLGLSTHGYTF
.	TRBV29-1	13	TRBJ1-5	CSVAGDRRQPQHF
.	TRBV4-3	13	TRBJ1-5	CASSQDRGQPQHF
TRBD1	TRBV7-8	17	TRBJ1-5	CASSLAPRGRSNQPQHF
TRBD2	TRBV4-1	16	TRBJ2-3	CASSPREREGTDTQYF
.	TRBV10-3	13	TRBJ2-7	CAISESRENEQYF
.	TRBV27	13	TRBJ2-3	CASKQSSTDTQYF
.	TRBV7-8	18	TRBJ1-6	CASSLQGFFSSYNSPLHF
TRBD1	TRBV5-6	17	TRBJ1-5	CASSFWTGGIGNQPQHF
TRBD2	TRBV19	14	TRBJ2-2	CASSFTSGTGELFF
.	TRBV7-7	14	TRBJ2-5	CASSLGQPGETQYF
TRBD1	TRBV7-9	16	TRBJ1-4	CASSTGGAGTNEKLFF
.	TRBV5-5	13	TRBJ1-5	CASSLHSNQPQHF
.	TRBV9	15	TRBJ2-1	CASTLSGSSYNEQFF
.	TRBV28	14	TRBJ1-1	CASSYNTGRTEAFF
.	TRBV5-1	14	TRBJ1-1	CASSLIGAGTEAFF
TRBD2	TRBV7-9	16	TRBJ2-1	CASSSGGAGPYNEQFF
.	TRBV2	15	TRBJ2-1	CARESTPSSYNEQFF
.	TRBV6-6	15	TRBJ1-2	CASSQGGGTNYGYTF
TRBD2	TRBV19	16	TRBJ2-2	CASRLTSGSGTGELFF
TRBD1	TRBV19	16	TRBJ2-2	CASSRLGQVNTGELFF
TRBD1	TRBV7-9	14	TRBJ1-1	CASSLTGVETEAFF
.	TRBV7-2	16	TRBJ2-7	CASSSGFGTLTYEQYF
TRBD1	TRBV7-9	13	TRBJ1-2	CASSSQGNYGYTF
TRBD1	TRBV29-1	18	TRBJ2-3	CSVEERGFDRGRVDTQYF
.	TRBV4-1	16	TRBJ2-1	CASSLNTGISYNEQFF
TRBD1	TRBV28	14	TRBJ1-3	CASSFIQGANTIYF
.	TRBV5-6	14	TRBJ1-5	CASSLEGDNQPQHF
TRBD1	TRBV6-6	16	TRBJ1-4	CASRRTGTGLNEKLFF
.	TRBV2	14	TRBJ1-3	CASTQIFSGNTIYF
.	TRBV14	15	TRBJ1-4	CASSLIAATNEKLFF
TRBD1	TRBV28	15	TRBJ1-5	CASSSGQGSNQPQHF
TRBD1	TRBV10-2	15	TRBJ2-1	CASSAPTGVYNEQFF
.	TRBV6-2/TRBV6-3	12	TRBJ1-2	CASSYDTYGYTF
.	TRBV28	15	TRBJ2-7	CASSRWGGASYEQYF
.	TRBV27	14	TRBJ1-3	CASSPDSAGNTIYF